Following are 7 T cell receptor beta chains from one sample sequenced in a study of T cell repertoires in cytomegalovirus infection. From the reads, TCRdb called clonotypes with MiXCR, one entry per CDR3 protein. This table has over 100,000 distinct CDR3 sequences, about a tenth appearing once. No cognate antigen is known for these TCRs. Sequencing was carried out using PBMCs, sequenced either directly or after in vitro stimulation (not recorded which). These receptors all stem from a human donor in good health (CMV status not recorded). Some clones in this sample may be carry-over from other donors' samples.

This rearrangement joins TRBV28 to TRBJ2-1, with unresolved D. The CDR3 spans 15 residues. The germline gives CDR1 MDHEN, CDR2 SYDVKM. V lost 3 bases and J lost 8, with 17 bases in between. The CDR3 protein is CASSFFRLEPHEQFF. In DNA, the CDR3 is TGTGCCAGCAGTTTCTTCCGACTGGAGCCCCATGAGCAGTTCTTC.

This chain links TRBV28 with TRBJ1-4; TRBD1 matches at 7 bases. Trimming at V came to 5 bases and at J to 3 bases, leaving 6 bases not matched to a gene. CDR1 and CDR2 (germline): MDHEN, SYDVKM. CDR3 length equals 15 residues. The CDR3 DNA is TGTGCCAGCAGTCCGGGGACAGCGGCTAATGAAAAACTGTTTTTT. Protein product: CASSPGTAANEKLFF.

The CDR3 DNA reads as TGTGCCAGCAGTTTAGGCTGGGTAGCGGGAGGATCAGATACGCAGTATTTT. Translated, it gives CASSLGWVAGGSDTQYF. V is TRBV27 and J is TRBJ2-3; 10 bases line up with TRBD2. There are 17 residues in the CDR3. Germline CDR1 MNHEY, CDR2 SMNVEV (reference sequence). V lost 2 bases and J lost 4; bases outside the gene matches: 9.

This clonotype was seen a handful of times. The gene calls are TRBV6-1 and TRBJ1-1; D unresolved. There are 12 residues in the CDR3. Germline lookup yields CDR1 MNHNS and CDR2 SASEGT. V was trimmed by 7 bases and J by 5 bases, leaving 11 bases between them. The CDR3 sequence: CASTQKQTEAFF. The CDR3 DNA reads TGTGCCAGCACCCAGAAGCAGACTGAAGCTTTCTTT.

This clonotype was found a few times. V gene TRBV20-1 combines with J gene TRBJ1-5, with a weak D call TRBD1 (5 bases). The V gene lost 5 bases and the J gene lost 3 bases, with 23 bases spanning the gap. The CDR3 covers 17 residues. Per germline, CDR1 DFQATT and CDR2 SNEGSKA (reference sequence). The CDR3 DNA follows: TGCAGTGCTGCCCCGGAGAAGGGGCTCCTTTACAATCAGCCCCAGCATTTT. Protein: CSAAPEKGLLYNQPQHF.

This clonotype was picked up many times. The V gene is TRBV7-8, the J gene TRBJ1-3; D is uncertain. Germline V gene lookup returns CDR1 SGHVS and CDR2 FQNEAQ. The length of the CDR3 is 15 residues. Trimming pared 1 base from V and 1 base from J, leaving 8 bases between. The CDR3 is CASSLEGLSGNTIYF. The CDR3, as DNA: TGTGCCAGCAGCTTAGAAGGGTTATCTGGAAACACCATATATTTT.

This clonotype was picked up many times. The gene calls are TRBV7-7 and TRBJ2-1; D possibly corresponds to TRBD2 (6 bases). Per the germline V gene, CDR1 is SSHAT and CDR2 is FNYEAQ (reference sequence). CDR3 length equals 15 residues. Deletions cut 1 base from V and 5 bases from J, with 12 bases between. In DNA form, the CDR3 reads TGTGCCAGCAGCTTAGGGCGGCTAGCGCACAATGAGCAGTTCTTC. Protein: CASSLGRLAHNEQFF. Full variable domain (rest looked up from reference TRBV7-7 and TRBJ2-1): GAGVSQSPRYKVTKRGQDVTLRCDPISSHATLYWYQQALGQGPEFLTYFNYEAQPDKSGLPSDRFSAERPEGSISTLTIQRTEQRDSAMYRCASSLGRLAHNEQFFGPGTRLTVL.